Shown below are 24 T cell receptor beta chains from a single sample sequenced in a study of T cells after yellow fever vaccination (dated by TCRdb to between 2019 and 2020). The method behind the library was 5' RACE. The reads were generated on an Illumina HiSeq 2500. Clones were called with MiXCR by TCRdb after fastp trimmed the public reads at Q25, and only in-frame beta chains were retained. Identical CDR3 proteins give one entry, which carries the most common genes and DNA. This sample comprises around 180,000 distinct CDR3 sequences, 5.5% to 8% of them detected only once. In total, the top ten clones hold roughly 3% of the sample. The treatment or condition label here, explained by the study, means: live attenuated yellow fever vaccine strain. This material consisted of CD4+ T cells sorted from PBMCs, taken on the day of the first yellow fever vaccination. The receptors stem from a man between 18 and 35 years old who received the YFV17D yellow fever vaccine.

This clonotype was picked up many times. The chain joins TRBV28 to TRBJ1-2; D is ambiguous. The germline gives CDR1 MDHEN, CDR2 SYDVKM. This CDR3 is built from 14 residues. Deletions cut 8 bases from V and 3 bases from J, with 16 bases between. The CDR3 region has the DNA TGTGCCAGCGCGGACCGGACGGTGTACTATGGCTACACCTTC. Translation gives CASADRTVYYGYTF.

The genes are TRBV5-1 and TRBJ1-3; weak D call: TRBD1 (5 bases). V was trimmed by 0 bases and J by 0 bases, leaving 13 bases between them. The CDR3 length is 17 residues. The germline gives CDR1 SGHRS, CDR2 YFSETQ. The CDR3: CASSLGRDSDSGNTIYF. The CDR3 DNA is TGCGCCAGCAGCTTGGGCAGGGATTCCGACTCTGGAAACACCATATATTTT.

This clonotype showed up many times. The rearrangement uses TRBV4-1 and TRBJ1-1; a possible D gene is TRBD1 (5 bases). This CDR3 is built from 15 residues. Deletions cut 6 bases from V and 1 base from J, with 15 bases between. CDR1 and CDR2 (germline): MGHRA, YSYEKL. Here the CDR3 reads CASSHPWGSNTEAFF. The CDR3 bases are TGCGCCAGCAGTCATCCCTGGGGGTCGAACACTGAAGCTTTCTTT.

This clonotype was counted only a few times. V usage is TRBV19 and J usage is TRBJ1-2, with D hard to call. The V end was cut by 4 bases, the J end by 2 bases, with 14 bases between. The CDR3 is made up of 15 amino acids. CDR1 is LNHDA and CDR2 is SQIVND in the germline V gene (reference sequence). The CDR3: CASSTQVTLNYGYTF. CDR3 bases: TGTGCCAGTAGTACCCAAGTGACCCTCAACTATGGCTACACCTTC.

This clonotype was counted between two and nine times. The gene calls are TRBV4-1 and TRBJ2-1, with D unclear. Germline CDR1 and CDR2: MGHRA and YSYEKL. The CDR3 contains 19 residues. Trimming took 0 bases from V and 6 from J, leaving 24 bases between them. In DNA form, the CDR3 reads TGCGCCAGCAGCCAAGATGCCCTTAATGACCCACCCTGGGGCAATGAGCAGTTCTTC. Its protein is CASSQDALNDPPWGNEQFF.

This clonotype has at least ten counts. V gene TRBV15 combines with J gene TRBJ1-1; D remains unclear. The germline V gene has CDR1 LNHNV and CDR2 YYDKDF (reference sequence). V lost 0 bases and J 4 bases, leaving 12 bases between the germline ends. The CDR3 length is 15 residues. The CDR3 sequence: CATSRDGSGSTEAFF. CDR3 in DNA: TGTGCCACCAGCAGAGATGGGAGTGGGAGCACTGAAGCTTTCTTT.

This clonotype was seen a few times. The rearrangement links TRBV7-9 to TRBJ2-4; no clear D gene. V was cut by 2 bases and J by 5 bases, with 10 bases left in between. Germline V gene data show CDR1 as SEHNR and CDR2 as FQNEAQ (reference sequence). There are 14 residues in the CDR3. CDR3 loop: CASSLPLTQNIQYF. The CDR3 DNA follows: TGTGCCAGCAGCTTACCGTTGACCCAAAACATTCAGTACTTC. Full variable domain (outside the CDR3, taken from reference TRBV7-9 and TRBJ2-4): DTGVSQNPRHKITKRGQNVTFRCDPISEHNRLYWYRQTLGQGPEFLTYFQNEAQLEKSRLLSDRFSAERPKGSFSTLEIQRTEQGDSAMYLCASSLPLTQNIQYFGAGTRLSVL.

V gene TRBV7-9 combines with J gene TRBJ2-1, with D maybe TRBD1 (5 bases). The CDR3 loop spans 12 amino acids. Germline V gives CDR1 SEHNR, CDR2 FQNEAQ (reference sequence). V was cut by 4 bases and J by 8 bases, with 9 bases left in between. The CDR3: CASSYQGDEQFF. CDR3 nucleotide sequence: TGTGCCAGCAGCTACCAGGGTGATGAGCAGTTCTTC.

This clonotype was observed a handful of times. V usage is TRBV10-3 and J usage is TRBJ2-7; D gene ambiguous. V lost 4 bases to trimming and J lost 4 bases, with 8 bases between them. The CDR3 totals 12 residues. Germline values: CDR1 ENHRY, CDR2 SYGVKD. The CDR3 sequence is CAISGFGYEQYF. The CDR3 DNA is TGTGCCATCAGTGGGTTTGGGTACGAGCAGTACTTC.

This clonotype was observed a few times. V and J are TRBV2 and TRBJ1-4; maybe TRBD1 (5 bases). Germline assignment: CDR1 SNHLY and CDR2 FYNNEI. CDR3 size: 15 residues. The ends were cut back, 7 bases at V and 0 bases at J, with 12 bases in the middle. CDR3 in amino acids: CASTRDGTTNEKLFF. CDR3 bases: TGTGCCAGCACGCGGGACGGAACAACTAATGAAAAACTGTTTTTT.

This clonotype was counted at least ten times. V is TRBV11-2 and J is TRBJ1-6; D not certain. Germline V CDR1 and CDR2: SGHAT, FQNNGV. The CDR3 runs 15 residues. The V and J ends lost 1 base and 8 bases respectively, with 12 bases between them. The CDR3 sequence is CASSLGWFGDSPLHF. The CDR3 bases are TGTGCCAGCAGCTTAGGGTGGTTCGGTGATTCACCCCTCCACTTT.

CDR3 DNA sequence: TGCGCCAGCAGCCGACAATACCAAGAGACCCAGTACTTC. The encoded protein is CASSRQYQETQYF. The rearrangement uses TRBV4-3 and TRBJ2-5; D is undetermined. The CDR3 runs 13 residues. Germline CDR1 LGHNA, CDR2 YSLEER. Trimming removed 4 bases at V and 0 bases at J, with 6 bases between.

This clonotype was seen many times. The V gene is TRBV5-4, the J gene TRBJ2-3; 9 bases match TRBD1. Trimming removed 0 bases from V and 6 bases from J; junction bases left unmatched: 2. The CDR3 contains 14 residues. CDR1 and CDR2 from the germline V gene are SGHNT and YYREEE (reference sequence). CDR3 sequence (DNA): TGTGCCAGCAGCTTGGGGACAGGGGAGGATACGCAGTATTTT. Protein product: CASSLGTGEDTQYF.

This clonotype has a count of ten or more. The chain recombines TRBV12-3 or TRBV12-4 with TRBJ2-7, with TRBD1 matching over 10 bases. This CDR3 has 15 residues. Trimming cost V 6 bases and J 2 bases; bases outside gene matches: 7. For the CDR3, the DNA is TGTGCCAGCAGGATACAAGGGACAGGGGCCTACGAGCAGTACTTC. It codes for CASRIQGTGAYEQYF.

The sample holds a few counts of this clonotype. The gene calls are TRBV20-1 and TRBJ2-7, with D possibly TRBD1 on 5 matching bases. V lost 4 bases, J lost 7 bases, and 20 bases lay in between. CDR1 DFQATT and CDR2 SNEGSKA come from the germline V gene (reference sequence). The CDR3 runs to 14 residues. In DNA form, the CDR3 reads TGCAGTGCTAAGAATCGTCAGGGCCTCTTAGAGCAGTACGTC. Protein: CSAKNRQGLLEQYV.

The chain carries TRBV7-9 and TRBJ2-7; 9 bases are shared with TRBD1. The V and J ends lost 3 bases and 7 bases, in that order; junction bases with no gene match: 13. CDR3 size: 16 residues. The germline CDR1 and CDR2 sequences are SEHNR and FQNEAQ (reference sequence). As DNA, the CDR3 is TGTGCCAGCAGCTTTCGGGACAGGGTCCCTGTGGTTGAGCAGTACTTC. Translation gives CASSFRDRVPVVEQYF.

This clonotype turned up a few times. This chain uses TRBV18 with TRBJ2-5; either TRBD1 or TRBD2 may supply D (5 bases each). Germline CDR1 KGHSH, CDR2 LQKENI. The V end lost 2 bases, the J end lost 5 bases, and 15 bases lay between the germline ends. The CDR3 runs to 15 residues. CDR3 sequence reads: CASSPSPGARETQYF. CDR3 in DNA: TGTGCCAGCTCACCATCGCCCGGGGCGCGGGAGACCCAGTACTTC.

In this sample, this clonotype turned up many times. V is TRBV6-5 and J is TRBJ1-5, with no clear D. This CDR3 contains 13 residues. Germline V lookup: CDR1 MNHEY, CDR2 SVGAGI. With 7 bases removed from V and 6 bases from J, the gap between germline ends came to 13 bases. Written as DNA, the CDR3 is TGTGCCAGCACCTCGCCCTTAGGTCAGCCCCAGCATTTT. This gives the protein CASTSPLGQPQHF.

The CDR3: CASSLGGSRDTQYF. CDR3 in DNA: TGCGCCAGCAGCTTAGGGGGCAGCCGTGATACGCAGTATTTT. The chain employs TRBV5-1 and TRBJ2-3; 7 positions agree with TRBD1. The junction had 6 bases not matched to a gene; V was cut back by 2 bases and J by 6 bases. The germline V gene encodes CDR1 SGHRS and CDR2 YFSETQ. The CDR3 runs 14 residues.

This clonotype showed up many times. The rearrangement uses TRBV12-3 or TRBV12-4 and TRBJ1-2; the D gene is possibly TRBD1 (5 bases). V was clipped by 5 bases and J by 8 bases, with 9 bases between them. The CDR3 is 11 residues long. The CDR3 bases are TGTGCCAGCAGTGGGGGTGGGGGCTACACCTTC. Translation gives CASSGGGGYTF.

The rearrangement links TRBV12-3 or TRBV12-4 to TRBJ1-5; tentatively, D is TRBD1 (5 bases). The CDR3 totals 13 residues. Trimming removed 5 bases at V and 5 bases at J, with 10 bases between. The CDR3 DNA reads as TGTGCCAGCAGTCCTAGCAGGGATCAGCCCCAGCATTTT. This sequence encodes CASSPSRDQPQHF.

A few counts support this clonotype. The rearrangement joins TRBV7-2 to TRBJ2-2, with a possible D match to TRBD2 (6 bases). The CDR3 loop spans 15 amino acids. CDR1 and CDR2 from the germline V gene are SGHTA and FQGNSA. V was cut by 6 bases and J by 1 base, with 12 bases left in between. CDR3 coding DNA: TGTGCCAGCAGGCCGGGACTGGGGAACACCGGGGAGCTGTTTTTT. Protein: CASRPGLGNTGELFF.

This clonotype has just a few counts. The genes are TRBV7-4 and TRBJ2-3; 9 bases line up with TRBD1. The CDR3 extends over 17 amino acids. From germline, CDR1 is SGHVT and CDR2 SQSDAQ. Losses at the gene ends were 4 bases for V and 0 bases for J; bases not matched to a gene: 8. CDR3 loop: CASSSRTGAKSTDTQYF. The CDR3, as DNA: TGTGCCAGCAGCTCCAGGACAGGGGCAAAAAGCACAGATACGCAGTATTTT.

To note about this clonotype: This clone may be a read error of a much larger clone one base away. The CDR3 DNA follows: TGCAGTGCTCCCGATCTGGGCAGTAAAGAAAAACTGTTTTTT. Translated: CSAPDLGSKEKLFF. This chain links TRBV20-1 with TRBJ1-4; D uncertain. CDR3 length: 14 amino acids. CDR1 is DFQATT and CDR2 is SNEGSKA in the germline V gene (reference sequence). V gave up 5 bases and J gave up 8 bases, with 18 bases separating them.